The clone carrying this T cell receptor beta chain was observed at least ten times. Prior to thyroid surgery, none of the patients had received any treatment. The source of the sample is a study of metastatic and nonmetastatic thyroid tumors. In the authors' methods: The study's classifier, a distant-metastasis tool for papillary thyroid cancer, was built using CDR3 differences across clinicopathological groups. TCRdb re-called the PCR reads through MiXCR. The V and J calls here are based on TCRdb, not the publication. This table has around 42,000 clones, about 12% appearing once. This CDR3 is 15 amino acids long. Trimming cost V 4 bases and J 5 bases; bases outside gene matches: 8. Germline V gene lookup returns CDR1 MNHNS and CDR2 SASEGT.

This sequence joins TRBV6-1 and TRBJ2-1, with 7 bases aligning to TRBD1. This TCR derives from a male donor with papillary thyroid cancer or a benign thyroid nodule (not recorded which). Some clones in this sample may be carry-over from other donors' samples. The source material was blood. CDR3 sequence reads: CASSGRQGIHNEQFF. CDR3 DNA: TGTGCCAGCAGTGGTCGACAGGGAATCCACAATGAGCAGTTCTTC.